This TCR beta chain was captured by sequencing in a study of blood T cell repertoires in COVID-19 (dated by TCRdb to 2020 to 2022). For the wider study: Samples covering the acute and convalescent phases of COVID-19 were provided by collaborators in the United States, Italy and Spain. Deeply sampled blood TCRbeta repertoires from subjects exposed to, actively infected with, or recovered from COVID-19 were included in the dataset. Where available, HLA class I and class II types were obtained from metadata supplied by the sample provider rather than from assay-based typing. Samples came from the ongoing ImmuneRACE study (first 160 participants) plus 1,254 subjects from 6 global collaborators. The sample metadata nearly always contained a de-identified subject ID, COVID-19 status, age in years and sex. A freely available public database, intended as a resource for researchers studying the immune response to SARS-CoV-2, is where the repertoires were released. The prospective study material was composed of cDNA or gDNA derived from T cells, B-cell-depleted T cells, or PBMCs. The paper's findings and limits, for the study overall: The amount of clinical and demographic metadata varied by source and participant and was provided uncurated.

Participants in the prospective study were enrolled through a virtual design, were aged about 18 to 89 years, and lived in approximately 25 United States geographic areas. In the prospective study, cohorts were assigned on the basis of participant-reported clinical history obtained from a screening survey and a study questionnaire. Mobile phlebotomists in the prospective study collected whole blood, serum and a nasopharyngeal or oropharyngeal swab from every participant. Participants in the prospective study had the option to provide additional blood draws and questionnaires over a roughly 2-month period. Blood samples from the prospective study were shipped frozen or at room temperature prior to DNA extraction. As encoded in the germline V gene, CDR1 is SNHLY while CDR2 is FYNNEI. The trim is 6 bases for V and 5 bases for J, with a gap of 11 bases between the germline ends. The CDR3 goes from the cysteine to the phenylalanine over 12 residues. Solely the CDR3 DNA is kept, with 36 bases framed from the first base.

Note on this clone: Its antigen remains undetermined. Per-base qualities were not stored, and no clone one base away is much larger.

The immunoSEQ Assay, a bias-controlled multiplex PCR, was used to amplify TCRbeta CDR3 regions from genomic DNA. Per the source publication's procedure: The number of nucleated cells in each sample was estimated by amplification of reference gene primers within the assay. Sequence reads were collapsed and filtered to measure the absolute abundance of every unique TCRbeta CDR3 rearrangement. For each sample, productive Simpson clonality was calculated by taking the square root of Simpson's diversity index across productive rearrangements. The clones in this table, taken by TCRdb from immuneACCESS, are in-frame only. Not every clone is retained; where verified, under half of the shortfall comes from an unresolved V gene, and the cause of the rest is unknown. That table is the source of V, J and clone size, and D and trimming were worked out from the DNA. In this sample the table shows hundreds of thousands of clones, 87% of which occur a single time. Jointly, the top ten make up roughly 2% of the sample.

Sequencing was carried out using PBMCs or T cells enriched from blood (not recorded which). This TCR was recovered from a young woman with acute COVID-19. The rearrangement combines TRBV2 with TRBJ2-7; 6 matching bases give a weak D call of TRBD1. The CDR3 region: CASRSYRDEQYF. The DNA reads as follows: TGTGCCAGCAGGTCCTACAGGGACGAGCAGTACTTC.